This is a list of T cell receptor beta chains from one sample in a study of Ad26.COV2.S vaccination and SARS-CoV-2 variants. Sequencing was performed with immunoSEQ multiplex PCR; in TCRdb, only in-frame clones are kept and a portion is missing. The data show about 400,000 clones, under 90% seen once. Sequencing used peripheral blood, obtained in a trial of Ad26.COV2.S vaccine versus placebo. The receptors were gathered from a person between 18 and 65 years old who received the Ad26.COV2.S COVID-19 vaccine or a placebo. Each CDR3 is given with its conserved first and last residue. The order of the fields is clone size, D gene, J gene, V gene, CDR3 length, CDR3 protein, CDR3 DNA. The D gene is left open where the match is weak. The size entry is marked missing in some rows and otherwise reads once, few, many or a size class.

>once|-|TRBJ2-5|TRBV6-6|12
CASRGGLETQYF
TGTGCCAGCCGAGGGGGTCTAGAGACCCAGTACTTC
>-|-|TRBJ2-1|TRBV18|18
CASSPPITVRRNRNEQFF
TGTGCCAGCTCACCACCGATTACGGTCAGGAGGAATCGCAATGAGCAGTTCTTC
>-|-|TRBJ1-4|TRBV19|12
CASSDLGEKLFF
TGTGCCAGTAGTGACCTCGGTGAAAAACTGTTTTTT
>-|TRBD1|TRBJ2-2|TRBV18|16
CASSPRTGIATGELFF
TGTGCCAGCTCACCTAGGACAGGGATTGCCACCGGGGAGCTGTTTTTT
>-|TRBD1|TRBJ1-5|TRBV19|13
CASTQGASQPQHF
TGTGCCAGTACCCAGGGGGCAAGTCAGCCCCAGCATTTT
>once|-|TRBJ2-1|TRBV7-2|16
CASSPEIFSSYNEQFF
TGTGCCAGCAGCCCCGAGATCTTCAGCTCCTACAATGAGCAGTTCTTC
>-|-|TRBJ1-1|TRBV28|13
CASNLNLNTEAFF
TGTGCCAGCAACCTAAATCTGAACACTGAAGCTTTCTTT
>-|-|TRBJ2-1|TRBV7-9|12
CASSLVSREQFF
TGTGCCAGCAGCTTAGTATCGAGGGAGCAGTTCTTC
>-|-|TRBJ2-7|TRBV10-1|16
CASSGIPGLPPYEQYF
TGCGCCAGCAGTGGGATCCCGGGACTGCCTCCCTACGAGCAGTACTTC
>few|TRBD1|TRBJ1-5|TRBV2|13
CASRGTGRQPQHF
TGTGCCAGCAGAGGGACAGGGAGACAGCCCCAGCATTTT
>-|-|TRBJ2-1|TRBV12-3/TRBV12-4|13
CASSSLVPGEQFF
TGTGCCAGCAGTTCCTTGGTGCCGGGTGAGCAGTTCTTC
>-|TRBD1|TRBJ1-2|TRBV13|14
CASSPGQGAFGYTF
TGTGCCAGCAGCCCAGGACAGGGGGCTTTTGGCTACACCTTC
>-|TRBD2|TRBJ2-7|TRBV4-1|15
CASSQRLAGVLDQYF
TGCGCCAGCAGCCAGAGACTAGCGGGGGTCCTTGATCAGTACTTC
>-|TRBD2|TRBJ2-5|TRBV7-2|14
CASSSGTRSWTQYF
TGTGCCAGCAGCTCAGGGACTAGATCGTGGACCCAGTACTTC
>-|-|TRBJ2-5|TRBV7-2|16
CASSFSISASQETQYF
TGTGCCAGCAGCTTTAGTATCAGCGCTTCCCAAGAGACCCAGTACTTC
>-|TRBD2|TRBJ2-3|TRBV7-3|14
CASSLQAGGDTQYF
TGTGCCAGCAGCTTACAAGCGGGAGGGGATACGCAGTATTTT
>-|-|TRBJ1-2|TRBV4-2|15
CASSQEQGKNYGYTF
TGTGCCAGCAGCCAAGAACAGGGTAAAAACTATGGCTACACCTTC
>-|TRBD1|TRBJ2-5|TRBV19|14
CASSVRGRSETQYF
TGTGCCAGTAGTGTCAGGGGGCGATCAGAGACCCAGTACTTC
>-|-|TRBJ2-3|TRBV19|14
CASIGFCGTDTQYF
TGTGCCAGTATAGGGTTCTGCGGTACAGATACGCAGTATTTT
>-|-|TRBJ1-6|TRBV18|15
CASSPVPSQDSPLHF
TGTGCCAGCTCACCGGTCCCATCTCAGGATTCACCCCTCCACTTT
>-|-|TRBJ1-1|TRBV7-3|13
CASSRQMNTEAFF
TGTGCCAGCAGCAGACAGATGAACACTGAAGCTTTCTTT
>-|-|TRBJ2-7|TRBV6-5|15
CASSSLWDTSYEQYF
TGTGCCAGCAGTTCCCTCTGGGACACCTCCTACGAGCAGTACTTC
>-|-|TRBJ2-4|TRBV20-1|15
CSASASGHLKNIQYF
TGCAGTGCTAGTGCTTCGGGACACCTGAAAAACATTCAGTACTTC
>-|-|TRBJ1-5|TRBV7-2|13
CASSFQGGQPQHF
TGTGCCAGCAGCTTCCAGGGAGGTCAGCCCCAGCATTTT
>-|TRBD1|TRBJ1-3|TRBV5-1|15
CASSDPGGSGNTIYF
TGCGCCAGCAGCGACCCAGGGGGCTCTGGAAACACCATATATTTT
>-|-|TRBJ1-5|TRBV19|14
CASSIANSNQPQHF
TGTGCCAGTAGTATTGCAAATAGCAATCAGCCCCAGCATTTT
>-|-|TRBJ2-3|TRBV5-4|14
CASSLDGGIDTQYF
TGTGCCAGCAGCTTGGATGGGGGGATAGATACGCAGTATTTT
>once|-|TRBJ1-2|TRBV4-2|15
CASSQPENSYYGYTF
TGTGCCAGCAGCCAACCCGAAAACTCCTACTATGGCTACACCTTC
>-|TRBD1|TRBJ1-6|TRBV6-6|15
CASSYSKQGQSPLHF
TGTGCCAGCAGTTACTCGAAACAGGGGCAATCACCCCTCCACTTT
>-|-|TRBJ1-5|TRBV4-1|15
CASSQVQPSNQPQHF
TGCGCCAGCAGCCAAGTCCAGCCTAGCAATCAGCCCCAGCATTTT